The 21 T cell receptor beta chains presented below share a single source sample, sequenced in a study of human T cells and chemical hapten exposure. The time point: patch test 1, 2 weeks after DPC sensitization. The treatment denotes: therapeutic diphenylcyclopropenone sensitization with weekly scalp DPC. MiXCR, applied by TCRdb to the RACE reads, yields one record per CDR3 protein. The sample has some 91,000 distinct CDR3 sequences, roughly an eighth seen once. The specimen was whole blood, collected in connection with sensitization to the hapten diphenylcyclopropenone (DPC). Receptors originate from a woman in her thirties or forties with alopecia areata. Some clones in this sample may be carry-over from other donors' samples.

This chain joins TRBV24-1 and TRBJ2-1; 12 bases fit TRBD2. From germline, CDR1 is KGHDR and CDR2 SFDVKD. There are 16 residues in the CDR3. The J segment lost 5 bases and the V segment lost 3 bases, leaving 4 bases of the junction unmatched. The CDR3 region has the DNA TGTGCCACCAGTGATCCTAGCGGGAGGGTCCACAATGAGCAGTTCTTC. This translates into CATSDPSGRVHNEQFF.

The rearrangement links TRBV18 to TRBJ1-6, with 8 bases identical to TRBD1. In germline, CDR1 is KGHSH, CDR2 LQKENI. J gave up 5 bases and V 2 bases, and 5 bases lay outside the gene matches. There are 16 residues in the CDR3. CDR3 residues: CASSPAGTGNNSPLHF. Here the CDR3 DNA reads TGTGCCAGCTCACCAGCAGGGACAGGAAATAATTCACCCCTCCACTTT. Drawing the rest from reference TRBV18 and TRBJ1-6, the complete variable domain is NAGVMQNPRHLVRRRGQEARLRCSPMKGHSHVYWYRQLPEEGLKFMVYLQKENIIDESGMPKERFSAEFPKEGPSILRIQQVVRGDSAAYFCASSPAGTGNNSPLHFGNGTRLTVT.

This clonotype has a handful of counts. In DNA, the CDR3 is TGTGCCAGCAGCTTACCGACTCCGGCCAGGGAGCTGTTTTTT. The encoded protein is CASSLPTPARELFF. The chain is built from TRBV7-9 and TRBJ2-2; no reliable D call. Trimming shortened V by 2 bases and J by 9 bases, and 13 bases separated the two germline ends. The CDR3 length is 14 residues. CDR1 and CDR2 from the germline V gene are SEHNR and FQNEAQ (reference sequence).

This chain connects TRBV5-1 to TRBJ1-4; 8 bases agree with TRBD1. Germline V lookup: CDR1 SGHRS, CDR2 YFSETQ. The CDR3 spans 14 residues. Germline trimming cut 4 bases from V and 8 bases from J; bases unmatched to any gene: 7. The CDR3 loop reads CASSARGLEEKLFF. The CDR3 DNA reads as TGCGCCAGCAGCGCCAGGGGGCTAGAAGAAAAACTGTTTTTT. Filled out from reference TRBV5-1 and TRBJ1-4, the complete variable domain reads KAGVTQTPRYLIKTRGQQVTLSCSPISGHRSVSWYQQTPGQGLQFLFEYFSETQRNKGNFPGRFSGRQFSNSRSEMNVSTLELGDSALYLCASSARGLEEKLFFGSGTQLSVL.

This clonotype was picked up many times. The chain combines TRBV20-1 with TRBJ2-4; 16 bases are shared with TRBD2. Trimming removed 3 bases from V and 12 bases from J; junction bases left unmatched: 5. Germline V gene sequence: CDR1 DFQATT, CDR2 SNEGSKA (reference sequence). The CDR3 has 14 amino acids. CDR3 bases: TGCAGTGCTAGGGGACTAGCGGGAGGGATCTCTCAGTACTTC. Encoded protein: CSARGLAGGISQYF.

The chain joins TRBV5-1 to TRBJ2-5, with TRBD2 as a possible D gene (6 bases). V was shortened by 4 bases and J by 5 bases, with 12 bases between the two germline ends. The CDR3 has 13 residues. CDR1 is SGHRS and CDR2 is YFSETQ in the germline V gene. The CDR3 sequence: CASSRTGSETQYF. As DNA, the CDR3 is TGCGCCAGCAGCCGGACCGGGAGCGAGACCCAGTACTTC.

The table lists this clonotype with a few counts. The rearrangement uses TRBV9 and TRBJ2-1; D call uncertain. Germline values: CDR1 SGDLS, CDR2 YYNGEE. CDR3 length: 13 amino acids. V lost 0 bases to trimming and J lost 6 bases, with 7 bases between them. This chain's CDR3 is CASSVENLNEQFF. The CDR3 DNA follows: TGTGCCAGCAGCGTAGAGAACCTCAATGAGCAGTTCTTC.

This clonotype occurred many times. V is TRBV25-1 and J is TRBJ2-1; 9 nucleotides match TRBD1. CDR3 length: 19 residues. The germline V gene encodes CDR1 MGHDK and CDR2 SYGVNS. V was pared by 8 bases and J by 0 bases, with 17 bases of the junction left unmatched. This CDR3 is CASLGGTGPGRGSYNEQFF. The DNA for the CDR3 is TGTGCCAGCCTTGGGGGGACAGGGCCAGGAAGGGGCTCCTACAATGAGCAGTTCTTC.

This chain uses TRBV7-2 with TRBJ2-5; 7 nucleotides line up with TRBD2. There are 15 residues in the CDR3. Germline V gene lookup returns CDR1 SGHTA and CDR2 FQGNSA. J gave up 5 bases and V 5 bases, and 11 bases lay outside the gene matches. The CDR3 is CASSPGSGGRETQYF. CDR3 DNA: TGTGCCAGCAGCCCAGGATCGGGGGGACGGGAGACCCAGTACTTC.

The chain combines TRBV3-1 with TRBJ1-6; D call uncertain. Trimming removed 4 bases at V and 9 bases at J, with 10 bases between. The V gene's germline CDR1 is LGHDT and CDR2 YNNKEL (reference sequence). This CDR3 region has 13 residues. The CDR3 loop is CASSRRLVSPLHF. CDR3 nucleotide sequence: TGTGCCAGCAGCCGCCGGTTGGTTTCACCCCTCCACTTT.

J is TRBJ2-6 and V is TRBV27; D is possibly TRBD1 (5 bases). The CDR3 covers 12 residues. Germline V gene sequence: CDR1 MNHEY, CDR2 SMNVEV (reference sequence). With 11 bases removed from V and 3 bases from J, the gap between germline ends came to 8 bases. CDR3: CASGYGANVLTF. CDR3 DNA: TGTGCCTCAGGGTATGGGGCCAACGTCCTGACTTTC.

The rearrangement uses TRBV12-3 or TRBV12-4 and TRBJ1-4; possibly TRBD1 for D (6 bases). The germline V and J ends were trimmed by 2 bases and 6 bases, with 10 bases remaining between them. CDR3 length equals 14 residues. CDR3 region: CASSLQGPDEKLFF. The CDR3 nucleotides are TGTGCCAGCAGTTTACAGGGGCCAGATGAAAAACTGTTTTTT.

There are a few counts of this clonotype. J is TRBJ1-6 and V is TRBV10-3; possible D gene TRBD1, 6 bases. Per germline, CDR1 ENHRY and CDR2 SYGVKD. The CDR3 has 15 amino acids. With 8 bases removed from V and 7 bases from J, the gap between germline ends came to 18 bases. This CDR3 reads CAISEQGGRNSPLHF. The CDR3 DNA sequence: TGTGCCATCTCAGAACAGGGAGGGAGGAATTCACCCCTCCACTTT.

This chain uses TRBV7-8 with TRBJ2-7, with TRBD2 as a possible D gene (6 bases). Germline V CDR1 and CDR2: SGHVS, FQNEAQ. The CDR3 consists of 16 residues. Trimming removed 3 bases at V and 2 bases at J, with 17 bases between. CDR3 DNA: TGTGCCAGCAGCTTTGGTGGAGGGACTTCACCCTACGAGCAGTACTTC. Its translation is CASSFGGGTSPYEQYF.

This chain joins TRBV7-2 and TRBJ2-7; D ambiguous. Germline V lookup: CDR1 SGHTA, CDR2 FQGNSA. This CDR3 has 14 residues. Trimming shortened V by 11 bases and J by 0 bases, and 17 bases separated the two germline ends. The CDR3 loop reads CAGKAQVSSYEQYF. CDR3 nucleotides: TGTGCCGGGAAAGCGCAGGTTTCCTCCTACGAGCAGTACTTC.

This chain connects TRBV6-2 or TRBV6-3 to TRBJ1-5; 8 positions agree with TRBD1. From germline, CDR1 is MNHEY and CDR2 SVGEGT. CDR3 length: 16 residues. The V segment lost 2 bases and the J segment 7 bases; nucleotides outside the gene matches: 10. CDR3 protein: CASSYVQGAPGQPQHF. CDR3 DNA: TGTGCCAGCAGTTACGTTCAGGGGGCGCCCGGACAGCCCCAGCATTTT.

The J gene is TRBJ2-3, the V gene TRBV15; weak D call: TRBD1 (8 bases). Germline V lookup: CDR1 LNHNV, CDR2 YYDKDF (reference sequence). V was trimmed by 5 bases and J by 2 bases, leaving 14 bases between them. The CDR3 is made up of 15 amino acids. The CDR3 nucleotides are TGTGCCACCAGCGGTACAGGGGGGGCCACAGATACGCAGTATTTT. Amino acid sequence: CATSGTGGATDTQYF.

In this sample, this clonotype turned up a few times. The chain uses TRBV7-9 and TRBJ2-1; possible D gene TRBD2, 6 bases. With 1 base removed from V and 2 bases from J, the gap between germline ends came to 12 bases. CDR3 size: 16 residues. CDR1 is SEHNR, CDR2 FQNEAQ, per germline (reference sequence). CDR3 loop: CASSLDREYPYNEQFF. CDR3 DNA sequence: TGTGCCAGCAGCTTAGACCGGGAGTATCCCTACAATGAGCAGTTCTTC.

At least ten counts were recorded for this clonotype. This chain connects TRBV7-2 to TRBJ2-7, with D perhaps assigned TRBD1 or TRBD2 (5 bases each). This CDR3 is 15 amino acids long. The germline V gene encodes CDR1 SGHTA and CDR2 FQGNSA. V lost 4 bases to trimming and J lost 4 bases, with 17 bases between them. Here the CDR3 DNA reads TGTGCCAGCAGCTCTGGTACCGGGGCCGGGTACGAGCAGTACTTC. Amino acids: CASSSGTGAGYEQYF. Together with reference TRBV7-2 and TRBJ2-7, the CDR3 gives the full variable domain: GAGVSQSPSNKVTEKGKDVELRCDPISGHTALYWYRQSLGQGLEFLIYFQGNSAPDKSGLPSDRFSAERTGGSVSTLTIQRTQQEDSAVYLCASSSGTGAGYEQYFGPGTRLTVT.

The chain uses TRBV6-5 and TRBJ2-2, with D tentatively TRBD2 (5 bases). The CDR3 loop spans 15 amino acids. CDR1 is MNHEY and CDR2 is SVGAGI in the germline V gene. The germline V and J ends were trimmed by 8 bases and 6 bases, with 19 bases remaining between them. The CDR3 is CASYGLAGMPGELFF. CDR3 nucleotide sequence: TGTGCCAGCTACGGGCTAGCCGGGATGCCCGGGGAGCTGTTTTTT.

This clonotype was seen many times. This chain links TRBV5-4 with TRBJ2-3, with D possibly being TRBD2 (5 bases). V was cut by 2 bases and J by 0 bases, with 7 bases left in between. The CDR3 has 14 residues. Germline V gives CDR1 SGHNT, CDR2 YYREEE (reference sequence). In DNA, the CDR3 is TGTGCCAGCAGCTTCCGGGGTAGCACAGATACGCAGTATTTT. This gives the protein CASSFRGSTDTQYF.